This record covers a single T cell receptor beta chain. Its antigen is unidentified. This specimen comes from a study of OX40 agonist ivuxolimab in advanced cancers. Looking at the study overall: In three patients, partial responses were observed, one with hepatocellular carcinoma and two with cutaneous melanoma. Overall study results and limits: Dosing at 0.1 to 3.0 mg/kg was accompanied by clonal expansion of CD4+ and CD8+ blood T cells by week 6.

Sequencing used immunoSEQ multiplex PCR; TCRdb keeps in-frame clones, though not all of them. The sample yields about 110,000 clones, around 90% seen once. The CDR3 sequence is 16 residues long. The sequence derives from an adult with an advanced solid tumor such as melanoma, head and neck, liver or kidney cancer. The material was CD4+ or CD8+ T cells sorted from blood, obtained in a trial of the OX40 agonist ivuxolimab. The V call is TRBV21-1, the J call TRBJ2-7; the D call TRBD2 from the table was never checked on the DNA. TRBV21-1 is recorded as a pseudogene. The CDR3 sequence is CASSPLAGGSGCEQYF. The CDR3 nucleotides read TGTGCCAGCAGCCCACTCGCGGGGGGGTCGGGTTGCGAGCAGTACTTC.